Sequencing of this T cell receptor (beta chain) was carried out in a study of blood T cell repertoires in COVID-19. In the original analysis: How many nucleated cells were present was estimated from reference gene primer amplification. TCRdb keeps only in-frame clones here, not all; method: immunoSEQ multiplex PCR. V and J calls plus clone size are reproduced from that table; the DNA served to infer D and trimming. Of some 180,000 clones listed, more than 75% are singletons. Trimming removed 9 bases at V and 4 bases at J, with 8 bases between. Germline lookup yields CDR1 KGHDR and CDR2 SFDVKD. There are 12 residues in the CDR3.

The clonotype comes from an older woman with COVID-19, enrolled during active disease. The V and J genes are TRBV24-1 and TRBJ2-2, with D possibly matching TRBD2 (6 bases). Sequencing used peripheral blood. The CDR3 DNA follows: TGTGCCACCGGGCGGGGCACCGGGGAGCTGTTTTTT. Translated, it gives CATGRGTGELFF.